Listed below are T cell receptor beta chains from one sample, sequenced in a study of T cells expressing NK-cell markers. From the 5' RACE reads, TCRdb lists one entry per CDR3 protein and no DNA. The repertoire table contains fewer than 300,000 distinct CDR3 sequences. The sample comprised blood T cells: a sorted CD56 or NKG2C T cell subset, CD4+ or CD8+ T cells, or bulk PBMC T cells (not recorded which). These receptors were collected from a woman aged 18-70 years in good health. CDR3s include the opening cysteine and the closing phenylalanine or tryptophan.

v_gene	j_gene	CDR3aa
TRBV12-3/TRBV12-4	TRBJ2-1	CASSSGLGGYDNEQFF
TRBV20-1	TRBJ1-6	CSALRKGGPLHF
TRBV20-1	TRBJ2-1	CSVRWGPGTSGKVFF
TRBV7-2	TRBJ2-3	CASSLGTGRSTDTQYF
TRBV12-3/TRBV12-4	TRBJ2-2	CASSLRGGTNTGELFF
TRBV4-1	TRBJ2-3	CASSQLAEFTDTQYF
TRBV4-3	TRBJ1-6	CASSQYLDGPNSPLHF
TRBV5-4	TRBJ2-2	CASSSQGPNTGELFF
TRBV6-5	TRBJ2-2	CASSYSAPGRSNTGELFF
TRBV18	TRBJ2-5	CASSPMTGQETQYF
TRBV11-2	TRBJ2-7	CASSPLSGGYEQYF
TRBV10-3	TRBJ2-2	CAIGRQGPAGELFF
TRBV7-8	TRBJ2-5	CASSLHQGQETQYF
TRBV20-1	TRBJ2-5	CSARPGTPGGYQETQYF
TRBV24-1	TRBJ2-2	CATSDQGGELFF
TRBV7-2	TRBJ1-4	CASSPRTGTGSGKLFF
TRBV30	TRBJ2-3	CAWSPGGTDTQYF
TRBV4-1	TRBJ2-3	CASSQVGLESTDTQYF
TRBV12-3/TRBV12-4	TRBJ2-7	CASSGGQGSGEQYF
TRBV20-1	TRBJ2-1	CTHSGGPYNEQFF
TRBV18	TRBJ1-2	CASSAGETYGYTF
TRBV27	TRBJ2-2	CASTRTGVNTGELFF
TRBV3-1	TRBJ2-1	CAKGQGTSGKHNEQFF
TRBV28	TRBJ2-7	CASSSTVPSYEQYF
TRBV29-1	TRBJ1-2	CSVDGLKDYGYTF
TRBV13	TRBJ2-4	CASSLSGVGGIQYF
TRBV5-4	TRBJ2-3	CASSLAAVTDTQYF
TRBV12-5	TRBJ2-3	CASGFGADTQYF
TRBV2	TRBJ2-7	CASSEPYEQYF
TRBV12-3/TRBV12-4	TRBJ1-2	CASSVDRNYGYTF
TRBV7-2	TRBJ2-5	CASSRQETQYF
TRBV11-2	TRBJ2-3	CASSTTGTWGSVVTQYF
TRBV20-1	TRBJ2-6	CSGRISGANVLTF
TRBV19	TRBJ2-5	CATLGGGRNLTRTQYF
TRBV19	TRBJ2-3	CASSMSRGDTQYF
TRBV12-3/TRBV12-4	TRBJ1-5	CASSFDPRGSNQPQHF
TRBV6-1	TRBJ2-7	CASKTRVSYEQYF
TRBV6-5	TRBJ1-1	CASSYDSYRNTEAFF
TRBV12-3/TRBV12-4	TRBJ2-4	CASSSPSELKYF
TRBV25-1	TRBJ2-4	CASSGDSSKNIQYF
TRBV28	TRBJ2-7	CASTRGGSPSYEQYF
TRBV10-3	TRBJ2-5	CAISEFAAKETQYF
TRBV20-1	TRBJ2-3	CSASAGYTQYF
TRBV7-2	TRBJ2-5	CASSGNRVGETQYF
TRBV7-2	TRBJ2-5	CASSTGTGTLETQYF
TRBV2	TRBJ1-1	CASSEQGLGTEAFF
TRBV5-1	TRBJ1-6	CASSLETGRNSPLHF
TRBV12-3/TRBV12-4	TRBJ1-2	CASSLGRGGGYTF
TRBV15	TRBJ2-3	CATSRDPQQGSADTQYF
TRBV10-3	TRBJ2-7	CAIRRTSGTGLNEQYF
TRBV7-3	TRBJ2-3	CASSGSGERGDTQYF
TRBV6-1	TRBJ2-7	CASGLAGVHEQYF
TRBV7-6	TRBJ1-1	CASSLSRQGAQTEAFF
TRBV7-2	TRBJ2-3	CASGLLVWGEEGDTQYF
TRBV20-1	TRBJ2-7	CSARDRRGPYEQYF
TRBV28	TRBJ2-1	CASSGTGALAPYNEQFF
TRBV6-2/TRBV6-3	TRBJ1-5	CASNKLGTANQPQHF
TRBV20-1	TRBJ2-3	CSAREADTQYF
TRBV20-1	TRBJ1-2	CSARVGGVYGYTF